This TCR beta chain was sequenced in a study of spatial heterogeneity in lung cancer. This clonotype was detected a few times. Time point given: sample taken at primary tumor resection. There were 70 to 80 donors, all of them untreated patients with early-stage non-small cell lung cancer. The authors sequenced whole RNA from tumor, nontumor lung or frozen PBMC without sorting. From germline, CDR1 is SGHTA and CDR2 FQGNSA. The V end lost 5 bases, the J end lost 3 bases, and 15 bases lay between the germline ends. CDR3 length equals 15 residues. The presence of a unique molecular identifier marked each TCR cDNA molecule. TCRdb reanalysed the 5' RACE reads using MiXCR and keeps one entry per CDR3 protein. The sample yields tens of thousands of distinct CDR3 sequences, approximately 12% seen once.

This chain links TRBV7-2 with TRBJ2-3; a possible D gene is TRBD2 (5 bases). The sequences come from PBMCs, collected at surgery. The receptor's source is a male donor with early-stage non-small cell lung cancer. The CDR3 nucleotides are TGTGCCAGCAGCCAGTCGGTAGCGCCGACAGATACGCAGTATTTT. This sequence encodes CASSQSVAPTDTQYF.